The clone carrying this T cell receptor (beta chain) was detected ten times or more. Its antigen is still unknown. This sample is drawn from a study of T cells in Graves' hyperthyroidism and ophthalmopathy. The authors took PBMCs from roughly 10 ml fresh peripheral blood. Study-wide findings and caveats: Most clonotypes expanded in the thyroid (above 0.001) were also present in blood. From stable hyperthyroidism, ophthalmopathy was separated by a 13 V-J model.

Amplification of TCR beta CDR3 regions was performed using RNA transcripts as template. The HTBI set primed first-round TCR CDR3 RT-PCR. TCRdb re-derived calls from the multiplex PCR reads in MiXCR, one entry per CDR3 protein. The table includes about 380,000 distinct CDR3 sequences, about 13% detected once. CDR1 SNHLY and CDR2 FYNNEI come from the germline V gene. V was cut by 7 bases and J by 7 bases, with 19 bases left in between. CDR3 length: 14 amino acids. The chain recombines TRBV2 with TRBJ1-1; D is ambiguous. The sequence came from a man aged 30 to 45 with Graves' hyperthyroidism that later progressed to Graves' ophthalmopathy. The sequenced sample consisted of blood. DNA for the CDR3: TGTGCCAGCACTGATAGCCTTTTCTGGGGTGAAGCTTTCTTT. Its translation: CASTDSLFWGEAFF.